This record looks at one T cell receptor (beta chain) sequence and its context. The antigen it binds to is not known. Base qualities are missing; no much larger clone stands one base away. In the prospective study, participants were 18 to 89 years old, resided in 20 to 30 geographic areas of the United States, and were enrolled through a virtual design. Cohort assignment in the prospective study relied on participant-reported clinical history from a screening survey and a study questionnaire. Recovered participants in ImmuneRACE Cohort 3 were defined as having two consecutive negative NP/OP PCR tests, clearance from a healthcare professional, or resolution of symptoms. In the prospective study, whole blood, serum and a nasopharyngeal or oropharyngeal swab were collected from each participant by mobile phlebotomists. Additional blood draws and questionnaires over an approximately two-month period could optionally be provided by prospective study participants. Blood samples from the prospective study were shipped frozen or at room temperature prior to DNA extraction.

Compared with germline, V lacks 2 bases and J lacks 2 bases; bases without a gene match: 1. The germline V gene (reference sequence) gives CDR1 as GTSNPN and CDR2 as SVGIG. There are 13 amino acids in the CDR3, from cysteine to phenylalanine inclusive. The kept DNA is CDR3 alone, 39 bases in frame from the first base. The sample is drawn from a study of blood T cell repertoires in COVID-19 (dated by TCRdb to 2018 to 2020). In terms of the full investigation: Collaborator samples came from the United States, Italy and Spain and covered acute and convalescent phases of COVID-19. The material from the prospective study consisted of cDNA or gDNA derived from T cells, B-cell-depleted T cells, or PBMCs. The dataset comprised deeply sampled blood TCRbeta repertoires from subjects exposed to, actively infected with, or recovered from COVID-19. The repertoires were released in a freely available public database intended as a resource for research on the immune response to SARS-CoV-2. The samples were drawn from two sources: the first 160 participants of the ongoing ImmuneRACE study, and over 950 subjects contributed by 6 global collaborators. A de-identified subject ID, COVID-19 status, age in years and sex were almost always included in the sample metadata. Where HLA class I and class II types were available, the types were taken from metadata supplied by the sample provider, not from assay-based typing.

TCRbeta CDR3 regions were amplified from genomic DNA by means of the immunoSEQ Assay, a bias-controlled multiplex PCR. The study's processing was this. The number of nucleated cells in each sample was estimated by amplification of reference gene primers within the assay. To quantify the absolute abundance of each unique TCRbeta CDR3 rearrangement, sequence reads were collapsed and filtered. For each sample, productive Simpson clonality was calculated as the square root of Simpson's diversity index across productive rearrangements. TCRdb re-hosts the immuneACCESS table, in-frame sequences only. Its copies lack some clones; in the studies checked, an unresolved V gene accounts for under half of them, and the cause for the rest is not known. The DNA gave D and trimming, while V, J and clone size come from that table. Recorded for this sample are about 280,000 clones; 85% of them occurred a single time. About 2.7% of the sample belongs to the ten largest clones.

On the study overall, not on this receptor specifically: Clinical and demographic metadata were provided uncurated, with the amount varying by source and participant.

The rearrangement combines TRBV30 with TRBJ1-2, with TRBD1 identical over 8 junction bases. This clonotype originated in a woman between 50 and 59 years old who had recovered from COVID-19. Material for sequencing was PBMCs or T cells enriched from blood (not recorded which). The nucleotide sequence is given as TGTGCCTGGAGTCGGACAGGGAACTATGGCTACACCTTC. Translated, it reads CAWSRTGNYGYTF.